What follows are 9 T cell receptor beta chains derived from one specimen sequenced in a study of beta chain features in type 1 diabetes. All of the isolated RNA was reverse transcribed, so expressed TCRB transcripts were sequenced. Only in-frame clones appear in the TCRdb table, and some are missing; sequencing was by immunoSEQ multiplex PCR. This sample has over 650,000 clones; more than 13% occur once, and the top ten carry 0.04%. The study, taken as a whole, reports: Type 1 diabetes patients had moderately but significantly shorter TCRB CDR3s in all four CD4+ subsets.

These TCRs are of unknown antigen specificity. What was sequenced was naive CD4+ T cells from blood. These receptors came from a man aged 18 to 30 with type 1 diabetes.

This clone was counted a few times. V and J are TRBV7-9 and TRBJ1-5; no clear D. Per the germline V gene, CDR1 is SEHNR and CDR2 is FQNEAQ (reference sequence). The CDR3 loop spans 15 amino acids. Deletions cut 2 bases from V and 3 bases from J, with 11 bases between. Written as DNA, the CDR3 is TGTGCCAGCAGCTTAAACAGCGCCTCCAATCAGCCCCAGCATTTT. Translated, it gives CASSLNSASNQPQHF. The full variable domain, with the rest looked up from reference TRBV7-9 and TRBJ1-5, is DTGVSQNPRHKITKRGQNVTFRCDPISEHNRLYWYRQTLGQGPEFLTYFQNEAQLEKSRLLSDRFSAERPKGSFSTLEIQRTEQGDSAMYLCASSLNSASNQPQHFGDGTRLSIL.

Worth noting for this clone: Additional DNA sequences in this sample encode the identical CDR3. The V call is TRBV18, the J call TRBJ2-3, with no clear D. The CDR3 loop spans 11 amino acids. Trimming removed 3 bases at V and 4 bases at J, with 2 bases between. Looked up from germline, CDR1 is KGHSH and CDR2 is LQKENI. The CDR3 loop is CASSPADTQYF. The CDR3 DNA is TGTGCCAGCTCACCGGCAGATACGCAGTATTTT.

The J gene is TRBJ2-3, the V gene TRBV18; 10 bases are a match to TRBD1. Trimming cost V 3 bases and J 0 bases; bases outside gene matches: 3. CDR3 size: 16 residues. Germline assignment: CDR1 KGHSH and CDR2 LQKENI. The CDR3 spells CASSPDRGSSTDTQYF. Written as DNA, the CDR3 is TGTGCCAGCTCACCGGACAGGGGGAGTAGCACAGATACGCAGTATTTT.

This clone appeared a few times. The V and J genes are TRBV28 and TRBJ2-4; no firm D call. Germline CDR1 and CDR2: MDHEN and SYDVKM. The ends were cut back, 0 bases at V and 5 bases at J, with 8 bases in the middle. This CDR3 spans 14 amino acids. The CDR3 DNA reads as TGTGCCAGCAGTTTATGGACGGGCGAAAACATTCAGTACTTC. Its translation: CASSLWTGENIQYF.

As to this clone: Other DNA sequences of this sample code for an identical CDR3. The J gene is TRBJ1-6, the V gene TRBV29-1; 8 bases are shared with TRBD1. Germline CDR1 and CDR2: SQVTM and ANQGSEA. The V and J ends lost 6 bases and 10 bases, in that order; junction bases with no gene match: 8. This CDR3 region has 13 residues. The CDR3 is CSVGQGLGSPLHF. The CDR3 nucleotides read TGCAGCGTCGGACAGGGATTGGGGTCACCCCTCCACTTT.

V is TRBV7-2 and J is TRBJ1-5; a weak D match, TRBD1 (5 bases). Germline V lookup: CDR1 SGHTA, CDR2 FQGNSA. The CDR3 covers 17 residues. Trimming shortened V by 1 base and J by 1 base, and 14 bases separated the two germline ends. CDR3 DNA: TGTGCCAGCAGCTTAGTCGCAGGGTCAGACAGCAATCAGCCCCAGCATTTT. Protein sequence: CASSLVAGSDSNQPQHF.

There are a few counts of this clone. The chain links TRBV5-1 to TRBJ1-5; D perhaps matches TRBD1 (5 bases). V gave up 4 bases and J gave up 7 bases, with 12 bases separating them. The CDR3 totals 13 residues. From germline, CDR1 is SGHRS and CDR2 YFSETQ. CDR3: CASSPHGGQPQHF. The CDR3 DNA reads as TGCGCCAGCAGCCCCCATGGGGGACAGCCCCAGCATTTT.

The CDR3 is CASSSGVGPYEQYF. As DNA, the CDR3 is TGTGCCAGCAGCTCAGGGGTTGGACCCTACGAGCAGTACTTC. This rearrangement joins TRBV11-1 to TRBJ2-7; TRBD1 might be the D (6 bases). V was shortened by 4 bases and J by 2 bases, with 12 bases between the two germline ends. The CDR3 is 14 amino acids. From germline, CDR1 is SGHAT and CDR2 FQDESV (reference sequence).

CDR3 DNA: TGTGCCAGCAGTTTATCCGGCGCCATGCAGTTCTTC. Amino acid sequence: CASSLSGAMQFF. The V gene is TRBV28, the J gene TRBJ2-1; D gene uncertain. This CDR3 contains 12 residues. V was shortened by 1 base and J by 12 bases, with 10 bases between the two germline ends. Germline V gene sequence: CDR1 MDHEN, CDR2 SYDVKM.